Following are 7 T cell receptor beta chains from one sample sequenced in a study of blood T cell repertoires in COVID-19. The assay was immunoSEQ multiplex PCR, and TCRdb's table has in-frame clones only and misses some. The sample holds a few hundred thousand clones; 86% are singletons and the top ten take 2.5% to 3.5%. Sequenced sample: PBMCs or T cells enriched from blood (not recorded which). The receptors stem from a woman aged 50 to 60 in a cohort exposed to, infected with or recovered from COVID-19 (not recorded which).

This clone was counted only a few times. The rearrangement joins TRBV27 to TRBJ1-5; the match to TRBD1 covers 7 bases. Germline V gene lookup returns CDR1 MNHEY and CDR2 SMNVEV (reference sequence). This CDR3 comprises 17 residues. The J segment lost 1 base and the V segment lost 2 bases, leaving 8 bases of the junction unmatched. DNA for the CDR3: TGTGCCAGCAGTTTAAATAATCCGGGACAGAGCAATCAGCCCCAGCATTTT. Protein product: CASSLNNPGQSNQPQHF.

The chain has TRBV7-2 and TRBJ2-5; 7 bases fit TRBD1. J lost 5 bases, V lost 0 bases, and 3 bases had no gene match. This CDR3 is built from 14 residues. Germline V lookup: CDR1 SGHTA, CDR2 FQGNSA. The CDR3 loop reads CASSLASRGETQYF. CDR3 in DNA: TGTGCCAGCAGCTTAGCTAGCAGGGGGGAGACCCAGTACTTC. Together with reference TRBV7-2 and TRBJ2-5, the CDR3 gives the full variable domain: GAGVSQSPSNKVTEKGKDVELRCDPISGHTALYWYRQSLGQGLEFLIYFQGNSAPDKSGLPSDRFSAERTGGSVSTLTIQRTQQEDSAVYLCASSLASRGETQYFGPGTRLLVL.

This clone was picked up one time. This rearrangement joins TRBV10-3 to TRBJ2-1; possibly TRBD1 for D (6 bases). Germline CDR1 ENHRY, CDR2 SYGVKD. Trimming removed 5 bases from V and 0 bases from J, with 11 bases in between. CDR3 length: 15 amino acids. The CDR3 spells CAISTGHPSYNEQFF. The CDR3 DNA reads TGTGCCATCAGTACGGGACACCCCTCCTACAATGAGCAGTTCTTC.

In DNA, the CDR3 is TGCAGCGTTGAGGCCTTGGGCGGCTACACCTTC. It codes for CSVEALGGYTF. This chain links TRBV29-1 with TRBJ1-2, with D unclear. In germline, CDR1 is SQVTM, CDR2 ANQGSEA. The ends were cut back, 3 bases at V and 8 bases at J, with 10 bases in the middle. The CDR3 length is 11 residues. The variable domain in full, completed from reference TRBV29-1 and TRBJ1-2, reads SAVISQKPSRDICQRGTSLTIQCQVDSQVTMMFWYRQQPGQSLTLIATANQGSEATYESGFVIDKFPISRPNLTFSTLTVSNMSPEDSSIYLCSVEALGGYTFGSGTRLTVV.

This sequence joins TRBV29-1 and TRBJ1-1; unclear D gene. Looked up from germline, CDR1 is SQVTM and CDR2 is ANQGSEA. The length of the CDR3 is 14 residues. V lost 2 bases, J lost 2 bases, and 12 bases lay in between. The DNA of the CDR3 is TGCAGCGTTGAATGGTCGGCGGGAAACACTGAAGCTTTCTTT. Its protein is CSVEWSAGNTEAFF.

This chain connects TRBV7-8 to TRBJ1-2, with 7 bases aligning to TRBD1. CDR1 is SGHVS and CDR2 is FQNEAQ in the germline V gene. This CDR3 region has 16 residues. V dropped 5 bases and J dropped 4; count of bases not matched to a gene: 13. The CDR3 spells CASSPLSGTEFYGYTF. Written as DNA, the CDR3 is TGTGCCAGCAGCCCTCTTTCCGGGACAGAGTTCTATGGCTACACCTTC.

This rearrangement joins TRBV4-2 to TRBJ1-1, with D possibly matching TRBD1 (6 bases). CDR1 and CDR2 (germline): LGHNA, YNFKEQ. This CDR3 region has 17 residues. V gave up 4 bases and J gave up 4 bases, with 22 bases separating them. The CDR3 is CASSRKQGVEGGTEAFF. CDR3 in DNA: TGTGCCAGCAGCCGGAAACAGGGAGTTGAAGGGGGCACTGAAGCTTTCTTT.